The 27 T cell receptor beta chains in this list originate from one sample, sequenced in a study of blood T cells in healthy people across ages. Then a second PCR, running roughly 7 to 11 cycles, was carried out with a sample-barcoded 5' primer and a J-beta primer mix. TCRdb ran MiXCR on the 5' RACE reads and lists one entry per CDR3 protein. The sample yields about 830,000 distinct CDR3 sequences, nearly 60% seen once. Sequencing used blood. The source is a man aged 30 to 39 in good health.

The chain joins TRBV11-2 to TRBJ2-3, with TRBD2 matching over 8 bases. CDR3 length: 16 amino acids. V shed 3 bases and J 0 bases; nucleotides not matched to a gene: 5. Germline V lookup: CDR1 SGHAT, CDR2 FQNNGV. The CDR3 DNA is TGTGCCAGCAGCTTCACTAGCGGATCTAGCACAGATACGCAGTATTTT. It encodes CASSFTSGSSTDTQYF.

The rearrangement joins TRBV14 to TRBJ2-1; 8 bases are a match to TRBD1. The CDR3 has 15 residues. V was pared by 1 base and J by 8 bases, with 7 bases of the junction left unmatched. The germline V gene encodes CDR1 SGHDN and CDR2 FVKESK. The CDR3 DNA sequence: TGTGCCAGCAGCCAAGTCCCGGACAGGGCTGATGAGCAGTTCTTC. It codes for CASSQVPDRADEQFF.

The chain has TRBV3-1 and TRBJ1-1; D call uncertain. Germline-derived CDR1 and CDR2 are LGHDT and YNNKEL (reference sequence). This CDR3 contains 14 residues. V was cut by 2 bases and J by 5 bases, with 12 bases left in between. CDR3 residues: CASSQLLPGTEAFF. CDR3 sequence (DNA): TGTGCCAGCAGCCAACTACTCCCGGGGACTGAAGCTTTCTTT.

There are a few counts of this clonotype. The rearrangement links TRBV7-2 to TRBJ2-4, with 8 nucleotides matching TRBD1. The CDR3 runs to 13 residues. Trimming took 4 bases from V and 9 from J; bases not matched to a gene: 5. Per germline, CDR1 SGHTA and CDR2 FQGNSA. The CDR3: CASSSGQGGIQYF. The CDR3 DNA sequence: TGTGCCAGCAGCTCCGGACAGGGTGGCATTCAGTACTTC.

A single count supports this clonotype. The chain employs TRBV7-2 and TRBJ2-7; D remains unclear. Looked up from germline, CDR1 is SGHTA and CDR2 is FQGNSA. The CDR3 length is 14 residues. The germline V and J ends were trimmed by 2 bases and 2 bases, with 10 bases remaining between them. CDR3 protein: CASSLNRKAYEQYF. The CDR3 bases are TGTGCCAGCAGCTTAAACAGAAAAGCCTACGAGCAGTACTTC.

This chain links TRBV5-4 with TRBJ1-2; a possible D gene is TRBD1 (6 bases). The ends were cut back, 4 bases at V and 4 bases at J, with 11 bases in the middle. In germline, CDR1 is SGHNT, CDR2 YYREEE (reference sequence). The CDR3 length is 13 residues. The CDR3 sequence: CASSHPDSYGYTF. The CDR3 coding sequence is TGTGCCAGCAGCCACCCGGACAGCTATGGCTACACCTTC.

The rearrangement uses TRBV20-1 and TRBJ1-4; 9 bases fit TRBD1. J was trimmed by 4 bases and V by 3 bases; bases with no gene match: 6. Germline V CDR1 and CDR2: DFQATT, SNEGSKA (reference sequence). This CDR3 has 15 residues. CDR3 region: CSASPGTGLNEKLFF. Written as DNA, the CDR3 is TGCAGTGCTAGTCCCGGGACAGGGCTTAATGAAAAACTGTTTTTT.

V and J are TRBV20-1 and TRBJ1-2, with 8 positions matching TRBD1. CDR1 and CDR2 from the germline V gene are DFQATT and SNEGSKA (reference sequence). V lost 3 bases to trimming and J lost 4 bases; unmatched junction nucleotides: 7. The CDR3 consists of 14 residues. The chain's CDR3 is CSASSAGGPYGYTF. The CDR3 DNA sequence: TGCAGTGCTAGTTCAGCAGGGGGCCCCTATGGCTACACCTTC.

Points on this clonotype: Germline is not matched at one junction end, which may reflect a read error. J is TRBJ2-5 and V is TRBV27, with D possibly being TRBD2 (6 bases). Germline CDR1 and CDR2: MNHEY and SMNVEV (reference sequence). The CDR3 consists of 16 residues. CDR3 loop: CASGFIGRRVEETQYF. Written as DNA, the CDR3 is TGTGCCAGCGGTTTCATAGGCAGGAGGGTGGAAGAGACCCAGTACTTC.

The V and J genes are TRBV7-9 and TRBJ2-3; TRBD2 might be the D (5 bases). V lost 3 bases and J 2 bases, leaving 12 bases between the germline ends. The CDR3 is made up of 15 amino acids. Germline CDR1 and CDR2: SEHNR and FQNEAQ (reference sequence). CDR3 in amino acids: CASSLGSGITDTQYF. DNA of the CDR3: TGTGCCAGCAGCTTGGGGAGCGGAATCACAGATACGCAGTATTTT.

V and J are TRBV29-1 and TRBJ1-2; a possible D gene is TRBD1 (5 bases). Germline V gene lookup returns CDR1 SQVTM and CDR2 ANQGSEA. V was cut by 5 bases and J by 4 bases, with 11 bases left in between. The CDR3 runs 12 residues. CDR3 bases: TGCAGCGTTAGAAGGGGACCCTATGGCTACACCTTC. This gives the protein CSVRRGPYGYTF.

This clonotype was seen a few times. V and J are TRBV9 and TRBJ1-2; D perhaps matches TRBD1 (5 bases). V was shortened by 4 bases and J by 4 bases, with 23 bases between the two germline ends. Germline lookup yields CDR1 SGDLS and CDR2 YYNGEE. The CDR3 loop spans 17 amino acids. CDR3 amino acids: CASSPGFERQRRYGYTF. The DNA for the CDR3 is TGTGCCAGCAGCCCAGGATTTGAAAGACAGCGACGCTATGGCTACACCTTC. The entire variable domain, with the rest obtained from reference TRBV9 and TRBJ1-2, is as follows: DSGVTQTPKHLITATGQRVTLRCSPRSGDLSVYWYQQSLDQGLQFLIQYYNGEERAKGNILERFSAQQFPDLHSELNLSSLELGDSALYFCASSPGFERQRRYGYTFGSGTRLTVV.

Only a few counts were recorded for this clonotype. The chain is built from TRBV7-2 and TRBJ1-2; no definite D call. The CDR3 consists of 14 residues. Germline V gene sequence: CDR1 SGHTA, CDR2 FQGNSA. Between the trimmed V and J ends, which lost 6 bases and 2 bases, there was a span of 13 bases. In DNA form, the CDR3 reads TGTGCCAGCAGTTCGAGGTGGCAGAACTATGGCTACACCTTC. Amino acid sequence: CASSSRWQNYGYTF.

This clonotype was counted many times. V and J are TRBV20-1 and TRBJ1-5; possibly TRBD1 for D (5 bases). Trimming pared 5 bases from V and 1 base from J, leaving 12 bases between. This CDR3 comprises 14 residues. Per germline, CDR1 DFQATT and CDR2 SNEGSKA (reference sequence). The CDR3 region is CSADGRGSNQPQHF. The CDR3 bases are TGCAGTGCTGACGGACGGGGGAGCAATCAGCCCCAGCATTTT.

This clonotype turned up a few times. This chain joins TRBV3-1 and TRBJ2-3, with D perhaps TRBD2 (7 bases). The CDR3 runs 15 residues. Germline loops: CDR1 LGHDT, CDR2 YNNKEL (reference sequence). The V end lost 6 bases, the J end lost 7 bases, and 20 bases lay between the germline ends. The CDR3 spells CASSFAGAVMNTQYF. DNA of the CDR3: TGTGCCAGCAGTTTCGCGGGGGCGGTGATGAATACGCAGTATTTT.

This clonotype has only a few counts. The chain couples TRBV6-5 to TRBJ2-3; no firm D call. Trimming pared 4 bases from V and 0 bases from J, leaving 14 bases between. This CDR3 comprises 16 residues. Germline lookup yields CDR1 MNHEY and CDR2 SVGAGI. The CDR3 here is CASSSYGMTSTDTQYF. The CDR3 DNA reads TGTGCCAGCAGTTCCTATGGCATGACAAGCACAGATACGCAGTATTTT.

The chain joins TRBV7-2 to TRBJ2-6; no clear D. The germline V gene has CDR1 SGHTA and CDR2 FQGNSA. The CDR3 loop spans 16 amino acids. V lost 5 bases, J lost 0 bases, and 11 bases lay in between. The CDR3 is CASSPDAGSGANVLTF. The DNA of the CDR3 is TGTGCCAGCAGCCCGGACGCAGGCTCTGGGGCCAACGTCCTGACTTTC.

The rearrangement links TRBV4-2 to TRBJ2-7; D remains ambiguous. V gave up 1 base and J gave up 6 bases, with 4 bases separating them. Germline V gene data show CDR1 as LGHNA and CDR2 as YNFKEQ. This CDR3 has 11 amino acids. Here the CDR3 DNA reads TGTGCCAGCAGCCAAGTCCCCGAGCAGTACTTC. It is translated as CASSQVPEQYF.

The CDR3 protein is CSARSGGRETQYF. CDR3 bases: TGCAGTGCTAGGTCCGGGGGCCGAGAGACCCAGTACTTC. The V and J genes are TRBV20-1 and TRBJ2-5; either TRBD1 or TRBD2 may fit D (6 bases each). Germline V gene sequence: CDR1 DFQATT, CDR2 SNEGSKA (reference sequence). The CDR3 has 13 amino acids. V lost 3 bases and J 4 bases, leaving 12 bases between the germline ends.

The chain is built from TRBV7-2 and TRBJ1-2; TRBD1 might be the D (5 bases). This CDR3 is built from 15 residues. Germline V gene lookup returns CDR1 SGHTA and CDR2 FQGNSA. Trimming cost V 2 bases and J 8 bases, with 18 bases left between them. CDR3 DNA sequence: TGTGCCAGCAGCTTACCGGGACGGATAAAGGAAGGCTACACCTTC. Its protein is CASSLPGRIKEGYTF.

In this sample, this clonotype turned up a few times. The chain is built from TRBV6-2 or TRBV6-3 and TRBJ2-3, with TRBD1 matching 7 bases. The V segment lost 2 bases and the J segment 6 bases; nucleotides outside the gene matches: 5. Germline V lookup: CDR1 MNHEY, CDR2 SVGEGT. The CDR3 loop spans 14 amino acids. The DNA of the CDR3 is TGTGCCAGCAGTTACGCAGGGGGAGTTGATACGCAGTATTTT. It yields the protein CASSYAGGVDTQYF.

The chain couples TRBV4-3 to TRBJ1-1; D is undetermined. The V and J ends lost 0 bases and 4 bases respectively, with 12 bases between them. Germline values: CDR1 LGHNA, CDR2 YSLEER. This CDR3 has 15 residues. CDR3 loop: CASSQDRRIATEAFF. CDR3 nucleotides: TGCGCCAGCAGCCAAGATCGGCGGATTGCCACTGAAGCTTTCTTT.

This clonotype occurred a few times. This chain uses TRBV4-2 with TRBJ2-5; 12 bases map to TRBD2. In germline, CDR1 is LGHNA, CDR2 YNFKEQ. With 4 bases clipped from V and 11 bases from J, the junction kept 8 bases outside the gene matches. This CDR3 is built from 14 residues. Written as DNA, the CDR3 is TGTGCCAGCAGCCGGTCTAGCGGGGGGGTGGAGCAGTACTTC. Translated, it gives CASSRSSGGVEQYF.

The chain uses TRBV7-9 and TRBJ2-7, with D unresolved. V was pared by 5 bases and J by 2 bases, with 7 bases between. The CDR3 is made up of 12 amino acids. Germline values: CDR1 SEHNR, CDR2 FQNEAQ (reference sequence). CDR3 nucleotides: TGTGCCAGCAGCCACGTTACCTACGAGCAGTACTTC. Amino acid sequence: CASSHVTYEQYF.

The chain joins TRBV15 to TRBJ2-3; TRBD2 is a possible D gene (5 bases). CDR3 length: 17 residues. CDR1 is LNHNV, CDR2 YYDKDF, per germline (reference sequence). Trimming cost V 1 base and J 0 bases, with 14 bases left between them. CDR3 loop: CATSRAFGISSTDTQYF. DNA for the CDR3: TGTGCCACCAGCAGAGCTTTCGGGATCTCTAGCACAGATACGCAGTATTTT.

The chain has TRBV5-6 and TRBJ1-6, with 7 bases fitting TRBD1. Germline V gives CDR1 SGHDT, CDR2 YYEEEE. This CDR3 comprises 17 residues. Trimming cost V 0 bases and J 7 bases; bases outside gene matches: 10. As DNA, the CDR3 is TGTGCCAGCAGCTTGGCCCACAGGGCCAGGGGGAATTCACCCCTCCACTTT. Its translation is CASSLAHRARGNSPLHF.

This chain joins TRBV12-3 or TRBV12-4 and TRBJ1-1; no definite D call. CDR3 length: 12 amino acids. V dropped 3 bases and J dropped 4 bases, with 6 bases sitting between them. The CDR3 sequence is CASSFFGTEAFF. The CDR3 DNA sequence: TGTGCCAGCAGTTTTTTCGGCACTGAAGCTTTCTTT.